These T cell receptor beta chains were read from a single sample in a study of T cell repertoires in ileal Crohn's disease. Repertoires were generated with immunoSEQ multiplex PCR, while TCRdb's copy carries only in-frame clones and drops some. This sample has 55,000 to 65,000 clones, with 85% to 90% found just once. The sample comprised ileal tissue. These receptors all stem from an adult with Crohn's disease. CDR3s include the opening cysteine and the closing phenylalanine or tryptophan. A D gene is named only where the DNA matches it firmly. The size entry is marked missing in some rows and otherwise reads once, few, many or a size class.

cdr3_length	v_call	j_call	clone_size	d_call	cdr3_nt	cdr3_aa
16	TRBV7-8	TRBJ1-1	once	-	TGTGCCAGCAGCTTATCGGTTCGGGGGTGGAACACTGAAGCTTTCTTT	CASSLSVRGWNTEAFF
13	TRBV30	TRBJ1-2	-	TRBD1	TGTGCCTGGAGAGGACAGGGGGGCTATGGCTACACCTTC	CAWRGQGGYGYTF
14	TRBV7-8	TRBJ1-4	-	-	TGTGCCAGCAGCTTATTAAACAGGGCTGAAAAACTGTTTTTT	CASSLLNRAEKLFF
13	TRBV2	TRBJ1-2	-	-	TGTGCCAGCAGGGTAACTCTTAACTATGGCTACACCTTC	CASRVTLNYGYTF
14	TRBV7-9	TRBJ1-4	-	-	TGTGCCAGCCGAAGGGAGGGCACTAATGAAAAACTGTTTTTT	CASRREGTNEKLFF
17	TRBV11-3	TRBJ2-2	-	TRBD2	TGTGCCAGCAGCTTTCTAGCGGGGGCCCAAAACACCGGGGAGCTGTTTTTT	CASSFLAGAQNTGELFF
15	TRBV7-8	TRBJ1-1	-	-	TGTGCCAGCAGCGATAAAGGGGGGAGGGGAGGTGAAGCTTTCTTT	CASSDKGGRGGEAFF
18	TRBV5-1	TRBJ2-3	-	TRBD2	TGCGCCAGCAGCTTAGCGGGAGCTCTTTCCAGTGTTCGTAATACGCAGTATTTT	CASSLAGALSSVRNTQYF
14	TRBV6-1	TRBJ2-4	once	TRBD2	TGTGCCAGCAGTGACTCGGGGGGCAAAAACATTCAGTACTTC	CASSDSGGKNIQYF
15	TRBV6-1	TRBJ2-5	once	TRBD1	TGTGCCAGCAGTCAACGAACAGGGGGCGGAGAGACCCAGTACTTC	CASSQRTGGGETQYF
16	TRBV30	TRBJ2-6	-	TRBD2	TGTGCCTGGAGCACTAGCGGGAGTCCTGGGGCCAACGTCCTGACTTTC	CAWSTSGSPGANVLTF
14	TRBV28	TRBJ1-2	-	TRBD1	TGTGCCAGTAATGAAAATGACAGGGGCTATGGCTACACCTTC	CASNENDRGYGYTF
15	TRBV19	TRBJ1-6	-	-	TGTGCCAGTACCTACAGAAGCTCCTATAATTCACCCCTCCACTTT	CASTYRSSYNSPLHF
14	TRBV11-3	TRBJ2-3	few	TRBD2	TGTGCCAGCAGATTAGCGGGAGGGCAAGATACGCAGTATTTT	CASRLAGGQDTQYF
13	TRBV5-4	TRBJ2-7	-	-	TGTGCCAGCAGCCCTGGCGGGACCTACGAGCAGTACTTC	CASSPGGTYEQYF
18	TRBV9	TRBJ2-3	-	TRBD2	TGTGCCAGCAGCCTGACTAGCGGGGGAGGAAAGAGCACAGATACGCAGTATTTT	CASSLTSGGGKSTDTQYF
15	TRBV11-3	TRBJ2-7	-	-	TGTGCCAGCACCAACGGAGGCAGCAGCTCCTACGAGCAGTACTTC	CASTNGGSSSYEQYF
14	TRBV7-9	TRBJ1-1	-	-	TGTGCCAGCACGCCGATGCGGGCGGACACTGAAGCTTTCTTT	CASTPMRADTEAFF
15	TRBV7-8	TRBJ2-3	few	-	TGTGCCAGCAGAAGAGTAGGGGGTTTCACAGATACGCAGTATTTT	CASRRVGGFTDTQYF
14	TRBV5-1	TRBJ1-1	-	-	TGCGCCAGCTCCGAGACGGGCGGGGGAACTGAAGCTTTCTTT	CASSETGGGTEAFF
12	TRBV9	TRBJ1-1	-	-	TGTGCCAGCGGAGGTGGGGACACTGAAGCTTTCTTT	CASGGGDTEAFF
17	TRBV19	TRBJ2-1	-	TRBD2	TGTGCCAGTAGTCCCACACCTAGAGCGGGAGGGTACAATGAGCAGTTCTTC	CASSPTPRAGGYNEQFF
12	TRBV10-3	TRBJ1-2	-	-	TGTGCCATCAGGGGAGGCGTGGATGGCTACACCTTC	CAIRGGVDGYTF
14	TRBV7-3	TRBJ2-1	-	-	TGTGCCAGCAGCGATTGGACAGTCAACAATGAGCAGTTCTTC	CASSDWTVNNEQFF
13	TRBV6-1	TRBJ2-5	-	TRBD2	TGTGCCAGCAGTGGACTAGCTTTAGAGACCCAGTACTTC	CASSGLALETQYF
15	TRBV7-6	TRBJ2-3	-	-	TGTGCCAGCAGCTACATGGCGGAAGGCACAGATACGCAGTATTTT	CASSYMAEGTDTQYF
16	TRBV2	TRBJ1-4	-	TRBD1	TGTGCCTCCAGCAGGGACAGGGTTGCAACTAATGAAAAACTGTTTTTT	CASSRDRVATNEKLFF
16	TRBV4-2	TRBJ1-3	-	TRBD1	TGTGCCAGCAGCCAAGGACGAGACAGGGCTGGAAACACCATATATTTT	CASSQGRDRAGNTIYF
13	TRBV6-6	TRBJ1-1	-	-	TGTGCCAGCAGTTACCCAACGGGCACTGAAGCTTTCTTT	CASSYPTGTEAFF
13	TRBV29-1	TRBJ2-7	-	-	TGCAGCGCCAATCGTGGGGAGGGGGGCGAGCAGTACTTC	CSANRGEGGEQYF
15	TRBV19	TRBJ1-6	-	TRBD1	TGTGCCAGTAGTCCCCGGGACAGGAAAAATTCACCCCTCCACTTT	CASSPRDRKNSPLHF
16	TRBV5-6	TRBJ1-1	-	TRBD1	TGTGCCAGCAGACCGCTGGGGCCGCAGGGGGACACTGAAGCTTTCTTT	CASRPLGPQGDTEAFF